Detailed here is one TCR beta chain. These data come from a study of blood T cell repertoires in COVID-19. Whole-study context: Italy, Spain and the United States were the sources of the convalescent and acute COVID-19 samples. Sample material is recorded as cDNA or gDNA derived from T cells, B-cell-depleted T cells, or PBMCs.

As originally analysed: Using reference gene primer amplification, nucleated cell counts were estimated. The method was immunoSEQ multiplex PCR; TCRdb's version includes in-frame clones alone and lacks a portion of them. For V, J and clone size, that table is used; D and trimming come from the DNA. The sample holds under 200,000 clones, around 80% seen once. This CDR3 is built from 12 residues. CDR1 is LGHDT and CDR2 is YNNKEL in the germline V gene (reference sequence). V lost 7 bases and J lost 12; bases outside the gene matches: 11. V is TRBV3-1 (or the pseudogene TRBV3-2) and J is TRBJ2-7; the match to TRBD1 covers 8 bases. The receptor was isolated from a man aged 55 to 70 with acute or convalescent COVID-19. The specimen sequenced was peripheral blood. DNA of the CDR3: TGTGCCAGCACCAATCCCAGGGGGCCGGTGTACTTC. The encoded protein is CASTNPRGPVYF.